Each of the 22 T cell receptor beta chains below was sequenced from the same sample in a study of graft-versus-host responses after intestinal transplantation. Antigens of these TCRs are unknown. Some clones are missing from TCRdb's copy, which holds only in-frame ones; the method was immunoSEQ multiplex PCR. The sample lists approximately 130,000 clones, 90% to 95% occurring once. Sequencing was performed on unstimulated CD4+ T cells sorted from spleen or lymph node cells, taken before intestinal transplant. The receptors derive from a human donor who received an intestinal transplant.

The V and J genes are TRBV11-2 and TRBJ2-1, with 11 bases that match TRBD2. With V trimmed by 5 bases and J by 9 bases, 9 bases remained unmatched. The CDR3 loop spans 15 amino acids. The germline V gene has CDR1 SGHAT and CDR2 FQNNGV. The CDR3 here is CASSVTSGGPTEQFF. CDR3 sequence (DNA): TGTGCCAGCAGCGTTACTAGCGGGGGCCCGACTGAGCAGTTCTTC.

The genes are TRBV7-8 and TRBJ2-1, with TRBD1 matching 10 bases. V shed 5 bases, J shed 5 bases, and the junction held 15 bases outside the gene matches. This CDR3 region has 18 residues. CDR1 and CDR2 (germline): SGHVS, FQNEAQ. CDR3 sequence (DNA): TGTGCCAGCAGCCCGAACCGGTTGTTCGGGACAGGGGACAATGAGCAGTTCTTC. As protein: CASSPNRLFGTGDNEQFF.

V usage is TRBV15 and J usage is TRBJ2-1, with D possibly TRBD2 on 5 matching bases. The V end lost 4 bases, the J end lost 3 bases, and 13 bases lay between the germline ends. CDR1 and CDR2 from the germline V gene are LNHNV and YYDKDF (reference sequence). There are 15 residues in the CDR3. The CDR3 spells CATSTQPRDYNEQFF. DNA for the CDR3: TGTGCCACCAGCACCCAGCCGAGGGACTACAATGAGCAGTTCTTC.

Remarks on this clone: Without the conserved terminal phenylalanine or tryptophan, this CDR3 likely stems from a read error. The chain couples TRBV18 to TRBJ2-7, with D possibly TRBD2 on 6 matching bases. V lost 2 bases and J 4 bases, leaving 6 bases between the germline ends. Per germline, CDR1 KGHSH and CDR2 LQKENI. The CDR3 totals 12 residues. The CDR3 region has the DNA TGTGCCAGCTCACCAGCGGGATACGAGCAGTACTCC. It specifies CASSPAGYEQYS.

This chain joins TRBV19 and TRBJ2-5; TRBD2 agrees at 8 bases. This CDR3 contains 14 residues. Trimming at V came to 3 bases and at J to 1 base, leaving 1 base not matched to a gene. Germline CDR1 and CDR2: LNHDA and SQIVND (reference sequence). The CDR3 loop reads CASSMRGVQETQYF. For the CDR3, the DNA is TGTGCCAGTAGTATGCGGGGGGTCCAAGAGACCCAGTACTTC.

V is TRBV4-2 and J is TRBJ2-1; D is perhaps TRBD2 (6 bases). CDR3 length: 16 residues. In germline, CDR1 is LGHNA, CDR2 YNFKEQ. The V and J ends lost 2 bases and 4 bases respectively, with 15 bases between them. DNA of the CDR3: TGTGCCAGCAGCCAACCGCTCGGTGGGGGGTACAATGAGCAGTTCTTC. Protein product: CASSQPLGGGYNEQFF.

The chain links TRBV5-1 to TRBJ1-2, with no clear D. The germline V gene encodes CDR1 SGHRS and CDR2 YFSETQ. V lost 0 bases to trimming and J lost 0 bases, with 0 bases between them. The CDR3 contains 12 residues. The CDR3 loop is CASSLANYGYTF. Written as DNA, the CDR3 is TGCGCCAGCAGCTTGGCTAACTATGGCTACACCTTC.

The gene calls are TRBV6-5 and TRBJ2-3; D possibly uses TRBD1 or TRBD2 (5 bases each). This CDR3 spans 14 amino acids. Trimming left V 6 bases short and J 5 bases short, with 15 bases between. The germline CDR1 and CDR2 sequences are MNHEY and SVGAGI. CDR3: CASRGGTGVDTQYF. The CDR3 bases are TGTGCCAGCAGGGGTGGGACGGGTGTAGATACGCAGTATTTT.

CDR3 DNA sequence: TGCGCCAGCAGCTTGGCCGCGGCCTATGGCTACACCTTC. Encoded protein: CASSLAAAYGYTF. The chain joins TRBV5-1 to TRBJ1-2; D call uncertain. The germline CDR1 and CDR2 sequences are SGHRS and YFSETQ. Trimming removed 0 bases at V and 4 bases at J, with 7 bases between. The CDR3 has 13 residues.

This chain uses TRBV9 with TRBJ2-3; 7 bases fit TRBD1. Germline values: CDR1 SGDLS, CDR2 YYNGEE. Germline trimming cut 0 bases from V and 2 bases from J; bases unmatched to any gene: 6. This CDR3 comprises 16 residues. The CDR3 here is CASSVGYRGPTDTQYF. In nucleotides, the CDR3 is TGTGCCAGCAGCGTAGGTTACAGGGGTCCCACAGATACGCAGTATTTT.

The V and J genes are TRBV11-2 and TRBJ2-5; 7 bases are shared with TRBD1. The V and J ends lost 5 bases and 3 bases, in that order; junction bases with no gene match: 6. Germline CDR1 reads SGHAT; CDR2 reads FQNNGV. This CDR3 region has 14 residues. CDR3 sequence (DNA): TGTGCCAGCAGCCACAACAGGGGTAAAGAGACCCAGTACTTC. Amino acids: CASSHNRGKETQYF.

The V call is TRBV6-1, the J call TRBJ2-3; D possibly corresponds to TRBD2 (7 bases). Trimming cost V 6 bases and J 3 bases, with 13 bases left between them. Looked up from germline, CDR1 is MNHNS and CDR2 is SASEGT. CDR3 length equals 14 residues. The DNA of the CDR3 is TGTGCCAGCAGCATGGGGAGGGGGACAGATACGCAGTATTTT. It translates to CASSMGRGTDTQYF.

The chain couples TRBV5-6 to TRBJ2-7; 9 bases match TRBD1. Losses at the gene ends were 1 base for V and 7 bases for J; bases not matched to a gene: 6. This CDR3 is 14 amino acids long. The germline CDR1 and CDR2 sequences are SGHDT and YYEEEE. The CDR3 DNA sequence: TGTGCCAGCAGCTTGAGGACAGGGGTGTGGGAGCAGTACTTC. Amino acids: CASSLRTGVWEQYF.

The chain combines TRBV11-3 with TRBJ1-2; 8 bases are a match to TRBD1. The length of the CDR3 is 14 residues. The germline V gene has CDR1 SGHNT and CDR2 YENEEA. J was trimmed by 5 bases and V by 4 bases; bases with no gene match: 6. CDR3: CASSSGQGPYGYTF. CDR3 bases: TGTGCCAGCAGCTCAGGACAGGGCCCATATGGCTACACCTTC.

V gene TRBV27 combines with J gene TRBJ1-2, with D maybe TRBD1 (5 bases). Germline CDR1 is MNHEY and CDR2 is SMNVEV (reference sequence). CDR3 length equals 14 residues. V was cut by 2 bases and J by 6 bases, with 13 bases left in between. This CDR3 reads CASSLGRGEDGYTF. The CDR3 nucleotides are TGTGCCAGCAGTTTAGGAAGGGGAGAGGATGGCTACACCTTC.

There are a few counts of this clone. The rearrangement uses TRBV7-9 and TRBJ2-2, with D tentatively TRBD2 (6 bases). Germline V lookup: CDR1 SEHNR, CDR2 FQNEAQ (reference sequence). The ends were cut back, 10 bases at V and 0 bases at J, with 18 bases in the middle. This CDR3 is 16 amino acids long. The CDR3 DNA sequence: TGTGCCATCCCTAACTCGGCGGGGCCGAACACCGGGGAGCTGTTTTTT. Its protein product is CAIPNSAGPNTGELFF.

The V call is TRBV11-2, the J call TRBJ1-1; D perhaps matches TRBD1 (6 bases). The CDR3 is made up of 14 amino acids. The V gene lost 3 bases and the J gene lost 2 bases, with 10 bases spanning the gap. Germline CDR1 reads SGHAT; CDR2 reads FQNNGV. CDR3 sequence: CASSFRGPNTEAFF. The CDR3, as DNA: TGTGCCAGCAGCTTCCGGGGGCCTAACACTGAAGCTTTCTTT.

This clone appeared a single time. The rearrangement uses TRBV19 and TRBJ1-2; D remains unclear. Trimming pared 3 bases from V and 5 bases from J, leaving 16 bases between. This CDR3 has 15 amino acids. Germline assignment: CDR1 LNHDA and CDR2 SQIVND (reference sequence). The CDR3 is CASSMTAGWEYGYTF. The CDR3 nucleotides read TGTGCCAGTAGTATGACGGCAGGCTGGGAGTATGGCTACACCTTC.

The chain is built from TRBV2 and TRBJ1-6; a weak D match, TRBD1 (5 bases). V lost 8 bases and J lost 6, with 14 bases in between. This CDR3 is built from 14 residues. Germline V gene lookup returns CDR1 SNHLY and CDR2 FYNNEI. The CDR3 DNA is TGTGCCAGCCGTAAAGGACAACCTAATTCACCCCTCCACTTT. It translates to CASRKGQPNSPLHF.

V and J are TRBV9 and TRBJ2-2; 11 nucleotides agree with TRBD1. Germline CDR1 and CDR2: SGDLS and YYNGEE. After removal of 6 bases from V and 5 bases from J, the junction contained 9 bases not matched to a gene. The CDR3 runs to 16 residues. CDR3 region: CASTAGQGVTTGELFF. The CDR3 DNA sequence: TGTGCCAGCACAGCGGGACAGGGGGTTACTACCGGGGAGCTGTTTTTT.

The chain combines TRBV6-1 with TRBJ1-6; D is ambiguous. The CDR3 sequence is 12 residues long. The V end was cut by 6 bases, the J end by 7 bases, with 7 bases between. Germline assignment: CDR1 MNHNS and CDR2 SASEGT. DNA of the CDR3: TGTGCCAGCAGCAACCCGAATTCACCCCTCCACTTT. Protein sequence: CASSNPNSPLHF.

This chain connects TRBV6-1 to TRBJ1-5; D might be TRBD1 (5 bases). The V and J ends lost 4 bases and 0 bases respectively, with 13 bases between them. CDR1 MNHNS and CDR2 SASEGT come from the germline V gene. The CDR3 has 16 residues. This chain's CDR3 is CASSGRGSYSNQPQHF. Written as DNA, the CDR3 is TGTGCCAGCAGTGGTCGGGGCAGTTATAGCAATCAGCCCCAGCATTTT.